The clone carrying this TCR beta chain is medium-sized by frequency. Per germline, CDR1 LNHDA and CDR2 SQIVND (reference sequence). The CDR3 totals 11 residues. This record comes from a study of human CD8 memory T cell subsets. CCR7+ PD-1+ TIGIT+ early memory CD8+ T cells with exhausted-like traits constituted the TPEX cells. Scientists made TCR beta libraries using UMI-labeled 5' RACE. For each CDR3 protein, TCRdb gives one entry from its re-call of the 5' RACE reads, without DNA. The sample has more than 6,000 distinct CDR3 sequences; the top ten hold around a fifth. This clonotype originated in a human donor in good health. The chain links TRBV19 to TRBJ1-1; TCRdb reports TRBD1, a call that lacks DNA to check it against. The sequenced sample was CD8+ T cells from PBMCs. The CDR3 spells CASIGGMEAFF.